One sample yielded the 29 T cell receptor beta chains listed below, sequenced in a study of blood T cell repertoires in COVID-19. TCRdb keeps only in-frame clones here, not all; method: immunoSEQ multiplex PCR. The sample consists of 110,000 to 150,000 clones, approximately 81% of them appearing once. The specimen was peripheral blood. Source of these receptors: a human donor in a cohort sampled during active COVID-19.

This rearrangement joins TRBV28 to TRBJ1-2, with TRBD1 matching 10 bases. Germline values: CDR1 MDHEN, CDR2 SYDVKM. The V and J ends lost 4 bases and 5 bases, in that order; junction bases with no gene match: 10. CDR3 length equals 16 residues. CDR3 bases: TGTGCCAGCAGTTCACCAGGACAGGGGGTCGGGTATGGCTACACCTTC. Residues: CASSSPGQGVGYGYTF.

This sequence joins TRBV7-9 and TRBJ2-7, with a weak D call TRBD2 (7 bases). This CDR3 has 13 residues. Between the trimmed V and J ends, which lost 7 bases and 4 bases, there was a span of 14 bases. Germline V gene data show CDR1 as SEHNR and CDR2 as FQNEAQ (reference sequence). The CDR3 nucleotides are TGTGCCAGCACTGAGGGGGGGCTGTACGAGCAGTACTTC. Its translation: CASTEGGLYEQYF.

About this clone itself: This same CDR3 is encoded by further DNA sequences in the sample. The chain carries TRBV24-1 and TRBJ1-2; 8 positions match TRBD1. Germline lookup yields CDR1 KGHDR and CDR2 SFDVKD. This CDR3 is 13 amino acids long. The trim removed 4 bases at V and 4 bases at J, leaving 1 base unmatched. The CDR3 DNA reads TGTGCCACCAGTGACGGACAGGGCTATGGCTACACCTTC. Translated: CATSDGQGYGYTF.

Here the CDR3 DNA reads TGTGCCAGCAGTGATCTCGGGACAGGGGATAGGACTGAAGCTTTCTTT. Residues: CASSDLGTGDRTEAFF. The chain has TRBV6-1 and TRBJ1-1, with TRBD1 identical over 10 bases. The CDR3 covers 16 residues. Germline values: CDR1 MNHNS, CDR2 SASEGT. V dropped 3 bases and J dropped 5; count of bases not matched to a gene: 9.

This clone was seen a single time. The V gene is TRBV6-2 or TRBV6-3, the J gene TRBJ2-7; perhaps TRBD2 as D (5 bases). The CDR3 consists of 13 residues. The V and J ends lost 5 bases and 2 bases respectively, with 10 bases between them. Germline V gene data show CDR1 as MNHEY and CDR2 as SVGEGT. CDR3: CASSPWTAYEQYF. CDR3 in DNA: TGTGCCAGCAGTCCCTGGACTGCCTACGAGCAGTACTTC.

The J gene is TRBJ2-7, the V gene TRBV6-5, with 7 bases lining up with TRBD2. Germline V gene sequence: CDR1 MNHEY, CDR2 SVGAGI. The CDR3 consists of 15 residues. V gave up 9 bases and J gave up 3 bases; unmatched junction bases: 14. This chain's CDR3 is CASSLGPGDYYEQYF. CDR3 sequence (DNA): TGTGCCAGTTCCCTAGGGCCTGGGGACTACTACGAGCAGTACTTC.

The gene calls are TRBV27 and TRBJ2-7; the match to TRBD1 covers 9 bases. Germline V gene data show CDR1 as MNHEY and CDR2 as SMNVEV (reference sequence). The CDR3 consists of 16 residues. V shed 5 bases, J shed 6 bases, and the junction held 14 bases outside the gene matches. CDR3: CASSPTSGTGFAEQYF. Written as DNA, the CDR3 is TGTGCCAGCAGTCCTACTTCCGGGACAGGGTTTGCCGAGCAGTACTTC.

Concerning this clone itself: In the same sample, other DNA sequences code for this CDR3. V is TRBV7-8 and J is TRBJ1-6, with D possibly TRBD1 on 5 matching bases. The length of the CDR3 is 14 residues. Trimming stripped 5 bases from V and 4 bases from J, with 9 bases between. Germline V CDR1 and CDR2: SGHVS, FQNEAQ. The CDR3, as DNA: TGTGCCAGCAGCACGACAGTTTATAATTCACCCCTCCACTTT. This codes for CASSTTVYNSPLHF.

V is TRBV3-1 (or the pseudogene TRBV3-2) and J is TRBJ2-7, with 7 nucleotides matching TRBD2. The CDR3 is 13 residues long. The ends lost 3 bases at V and 3 bases at J; junction bases unmatched: 2. The germline gives CDR1 LGHDT, CDR2 YNNKEL (reference sequence). The CDR3: CASSQSGGYEQYF. In nucleotides, the CDR3 is TGTGCCAGCAGCCAGTCGGGGGGCTACGAGCAGTACTTC.

The rearrangement links TRBV28 to TRBJ2-3, with TRBD1 matching over 8 bases. V was pared by 5 bases and J by 0 bases, with 7 bases of the junction left unmatched. Germline V gives CDR1 MDHEN, CDR2 SYDVKM. CDR3 size: 16 residues. CDR3 loop: CASSTIRGPSTDTQYF. The CDR3 DNA sequence: TGTGCCAGCAGTACAATCAGGGGGCCAAGCACAGATACGCAGTATTTT.

This rearrangement joins TRBV19 to TRBJ1-1; D remains unclear. This CDR3 spans 15 amino acids. CDR1 and CDR2 (germline): LNHDA, SQIVND (reference sequence). The germline V and J ends were trimmed by 2 bases and 0 bases, with 10 bases remaining between them. The CDR3: CASSITRRMNTEAFF. CDR3 DNA sequence: TGTGCCAGTAGTATAACACGGAGAATGAACACTGAAGCTTTCTTT.

This rearrangement joins TRBV5-1 to TRBJ2-7; 13 positions match TRBD2. V trimming: 3 bases; J trimming: 6 bases; junction bases outside the gene matches: 3. Germline CDR1 SGHRS, CDR2 YFSETQ. The CDR3 consists of 14 residues. CDR3 in DNA: TGCGCCAGCAGCTGGACTAGCGGGAGTTCCGAGCAGTACTTC. Its translation: CASSWTSGSSEQYF. The full variable domain, its missing parts supplied by reference TRBV5-1 and TRBJ2-7, is KAGVTQTPRYLIKTRGQQVTLSCSPISGHRSVSWYQQTPGQGLQFLFEYFSETQRNKGNFPGRFSGRQFSNSRSEMNVSTLELGDSALYLCASSWTSGSSEQYFGPGTRLTVT.

This chain connects TRBV29-1 to TRBJ2-7; 9 bases match TRBD1. V was pared by 0 bases and J by 1 base, with 1 base of the junction left unmatched. This CDR3 has 14 residues. Germline CDR1 is SQVTM and CDR2 is ANQGSEA. The CDR3 spells CSVEEGQGSYEQYF. CDR3 nucleotide sequence: TGCAGCGTTGAAGAGGGACAGGGTTCCTACGAGCAGTACTTC.

The rearrangement uses TRBV5-1 and TRBJ2-2, with 8 bases lining up with TRBD1. This CDR3 is built from 16 residues. Trimming at V came to 1 base and at J to 1 base, leaving 3 bases not matched to a gene. Germline V gene data show CDR1 as SGHRS and CDR2 as YFSETQ. CDR3 nucleotide sequence: TGCGCCAGCAGCTTGTTAGGACAGGGGAACACCGGGGAGCTGTTTTTT. Translated, it gives CASSLLGQGNTGELFF.

This clone occurred once. The chain couples TRBV6-5 to TRBJ2-5; tentative D call: TRBD1 (6 bases). Germline CDR1 reads MNHEY; CDR2 reads SVGAGI. Trimming shortened V by 6 bases and J by 2 bases, and 10 bases separated the two germline ends. The CDR3 contains 13 residues. The CDR3 spells CASRGTKQETQYF. The DNA for the CDR3 is TGTGCCAGCAGGGGGACAAAGCAAGAGACCCAGTACTTC.

The rearrangement uses TRBV19 and TRBJ2-7; the match to TRBD2 covers 10 bases. The germline CDR1 and CDR2 sequences are LNHDA and SQIVND (reference sequence). CDR3 length: 13 amino acids. V lost 6 bases to trimming and J lost 9 bases; unmatched junction nucleotides: 8. CDR3 loop: CASRTSGKTRQYF. CDR3 sequence (DNA): TGTGCCAGTAGAACTAGCGGGAAAACCCGGCAGTACTTC.

On this clone itself: An end of the junction differs from the germline gene, which may be a read error. The J gene is TRBJ1-2, the V gene TRBV28; no reliable D call. Per the germline V gene, CDR1 is MDHEN and CDR2 is SYDVKM. The CDR3 has 10 amino acids. This CDR3 reads CASSSLFSAF. The CDR3 region has the DNA TGTGCCAGCAGTTCCCTATTTAGCGCCTTC.

This sequence joins TRBV5-6 and TRBJ2-7; possibly TRBD1 for D (6 bases). Trimming shortened V by 0 bases and J by 1 base, and 8 bases separated the two germline ends. Germline loops: CDR1 SGHDT, CDR2 YYEEEE. CDR3 length: 14 amino acids. CDR3 sequence reads: CASSLGTDSYEQYF. The CDR3 DNA reads TGTGCCAGCAGCTTGGGGACAGATTCCTACGAGCAGTACTTC.

For the CDR3, the DNA is TGTGCCAGCAGCCCCGGACAGGGTGGGCGCAATGAGCAGTTCTTC. Its protein is CASSPGQGGRNEQFF. The chain joins TRBV7-9 to TRBJ2-1, with TRBD1 matching over 8 bases. The CDR3 loop spans 15 amino acids. J lost 6 bases, V lost 5 bases, and 9 bases had no gene match. Per germline, CDR1 SEHNR and CDR2 FQNEAQ (reference sequence).

The rearrangement uses TRBV7-9 and TRBJ2-7; D is ambiguous. The V and J ends lost 4 bases and 6 bases respectively, with 10 bases between them. Germline CDR1 is SEHNR and CDR2 is FQNEAQ (reference sequence). This CDR3 has 12 residues. CDR3 coding DNA: TGTGCCAGCAGCTCCAGTTCTGGCGAGCAGTACTTC. It codes for CASSSSSGEQYF.

The gene calls are TRBV4-2 and TRBJ1-5; 9 positions agree with TRBD1. The V and J ends lost 0 bases and 6 bases, in that order; junction bases with no gene match: 9. The germline V gene has CDR1 LGHNA and CDR2 YNFKEQ. The CDR3 covers 17 residues. CDR3 DNA sequence: TGTGCCAGCAGCCAAGAACCCGGGACAGGGAGGTTTCAGCCCCAGCATTTT. It encodes CASSQEPGTGRFQPQHF.

The rearrangement links TRBV5-8 to TRBJ2-2; tentative D call: TRBD1 (6 bases). Between the trimmed V and J ends, which lost 4 bases and 5 bases, there was a span of 15 bases. The CDR3 runs to 15 residues. In germline, CDR1 is SGHTS, CDR2 YDEGEE. The CDR3 region is CASSVGNTGTGELFF. The CDR3, as DNA: TGTGCCAGCAGCGTGGGAAATACAGGGACCGGGGAGCTGTTTTTT. The full variable domain, in which reference TRBV5-8 and TRBJ2-2 provide the parts outside the CDR3, is EAGVTQSPTHLIKTRGQQATLRCSPISGHTSVYWYQQALGLGLQFLLWYDEGEERNRGNFPPRFSGRQFPNYSSELNVNALELEDSALYLCASSVGNTGTGELFFGEGSRLTVL.

This rearrangement joins TRBV11-3 to TRBJ2-1; no definite D call. This CDR3 is 12 amino acids long. V gave up 2 bases and J gave up 10 bases, with 9 bases separating them. Germline CDR1 is SGHNT and CDR2 is YENEEA. The CDR3 protein is CASSLYRGEQFF. The CDR3 nucleotides read TGTGCCAGCAGCTTATATAGAGGAGAGCAGTTCTTC.

The chain links TRBV10-3 to TRBJ2-5; TRBD1 aligns across 11 bases. Unmatched junction bases numbered 9, after V lost 4 bases and J lost 5 bases. The CDR3 covers 16 residues. Germline CDR1 ENHRY, CDR2 SYGVKD. The CDR3 is CAISGTGQGVGETQYF. CDR3 nucleotides: TGTGCCATCAGTGGAACGGGACAGGGGGTAGGGGAGACCCAGTACTTC.

Written as DNA, the CDR3 is TGTGCCATCAAGCGGGAGGGCCTCGGGGACGAGCAGTACTTC. It codes for CAIKREGLGDEQYF. The chain carries TRBV10-3 and TRBJ2-7; 10 nucleotides align to TRBD2. In germline, CDR1 is ENHRY, CDR2 SYGVKD. Trimming removed 7 bases from V and 5 bases from J; junction bases left unmatched: 8. The CDR3 totals 14 residues.

The chain links TRBV3-1 (or the pseudogene TRBV3-2) to TRBJ2-7; maybe TRBD2 (6 bases). Germline V gene data show CDR1 as LGHDT and CDR2 as YNNKEL (reference sequence). V shed 1 base and J shed 3 bases, with 7 bases lying between them. This CDR3 contains 13 residues. The CDR3 DNA reads TGTGCCAGCAGCCAAGGGAGGGGCTACGAGCAGTACTTC. Its protein is CASSQGRGYEQYF.

The genes are TRBV25-1 and TRBJ2-7, with 8 bases matching TRBD2. The length of the CDR3 is 15 residues. Germline V gene lookup returns CDR1 MGHDK and CDR2 SYGVNS. The V and J ends lost 3 bases and 2 bases, in that order; junction bases with no gene match: 6. The CDR3 nucleotides are TGTGCCAGCAGTGACCCTCACGGGAGGGCCTACGAGCAGTACTTC. Its translation is CASSDPHGRAYEQYF.

V gene TRBV28 combines with J gene TRBJ1-3, with D perhaps TRBD1 (6 bases). Trimming shortened V by 8 bases and J by 1 base, and 15 bases separated the two germline ends. Germline loops: CDR1 MDHEN, CDR2 SYDVKM. This CDR3 contains 15 residues. In nucleotides, the CDR3 is TGTGCCAGCTGTGAGGGGGTGCGTTCTGGAAACACCATATATTTT. Translated, it gives CASCEGVRSGNTIYF.

The chain recombines TRBV1 with TRBJ2-7; the listed D gene, TRBD1, was not tested against the DNA. TRBV1 corresponds to a pseudogene. The CDR3 is made up of 15 amino acids. This CDR3 is CTSSQDSSDRYEQYF. The DNA of the CDR3 is TGCACCAGCAGCCAAGATAGTTCGGACAGGTACGAGCAGTACTTC.